This entry concerns a single TCR beta chain. As yet, its antigen is unknown. The sample is drawn from a study of yellow fever vaccine responses in identical twins. Study outcomes and limitations: The T cell response to vaccination in identical twins was reportedly partly convergent and partly personalized.

V lost 6 bases, J lost 0 bases, and 5 bases lay in between. The CDR3 consists of 12 residues. Germline CDR1 reads SGHAT; CDR2 reads FQNNGV. TCRdb called the RT-PCR reads again in MiXCR, with one record for every CDR3 protein. The table shows about 13,000 distinct CDR3 sequences, with about four fifths occurring only once. Sequencing was performed on T cells from blood (PBMCs), unsorted or a sorted subset (not recorded which), taken before or after yellow fever vaccination (not recorded which). This TCR was sampled from a woman younger than 35 who received the yellow fever vaccine. The V call is TRBV11-2, the J call TRBJ2-5; no definite D call. The CDR3 sequence: CASRPYQETQYF. DNA for the CDR3: TGTGCCAGCAGGCCTTACCAAGAGACCCAGTACTTC.